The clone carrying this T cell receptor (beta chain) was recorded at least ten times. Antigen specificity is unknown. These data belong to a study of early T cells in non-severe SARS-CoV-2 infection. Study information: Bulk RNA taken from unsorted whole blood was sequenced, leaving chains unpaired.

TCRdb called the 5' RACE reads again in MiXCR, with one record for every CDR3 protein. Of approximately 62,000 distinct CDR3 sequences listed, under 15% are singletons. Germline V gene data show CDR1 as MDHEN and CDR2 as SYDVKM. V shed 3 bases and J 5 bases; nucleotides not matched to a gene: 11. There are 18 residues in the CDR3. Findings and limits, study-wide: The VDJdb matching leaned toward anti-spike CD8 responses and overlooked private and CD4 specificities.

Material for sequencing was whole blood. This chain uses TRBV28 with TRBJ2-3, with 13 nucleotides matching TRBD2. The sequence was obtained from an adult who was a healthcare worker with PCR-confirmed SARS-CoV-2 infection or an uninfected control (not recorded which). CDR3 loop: CASSLGRLAGGRGDTQYF. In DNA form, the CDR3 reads TGTGCCAGCAGTTTGGGCCGACTAGCGGGAGGACGGGGAGATACGCAGTATTTT.